Presented here are 17 T cell receptor beta chains from one specimen sequenced in a study of tumor-infiltrating lymphocytes in primary liver carcinoma. Unsorted whole blood yielded the blood RNA, and germline DNA was also extracted. Production of TCR beta cDNA used roughly 500 ng total RNA together with a constant-region primer. Employing slightly modified ARM-PCR, three nested multiplex PCR rounds were run, and these gave rise to the TCR beta libraries. The study ran its first two PCR rounds for approximately 11 cycles each, using TRBV1-TRBV30 forward primers and a C-beta reverse primer. TCRdb re-analysed the multiplex PCR reads in MiXCR, keeping a single row per CDR3 protein. Counted here are 250,000 to 350,000 distinct CDR3 sequences, 58% occurring once; the ten biggest clones make up over 15%. The specimen sequenced was peripheral blood. These receptors originate from a woman in her 30s with primary liver carcinoma and hepatitis B virus infection.

As to this clonotype: Possible read error: a much larger clone is one base away. This sequence joins TRBV29-1 and TRBJ2-7, with D perhaps given as TRBD1 or TRBD2 (5 bases each). CDR1 is SQVTM and CDR2 is ANQGSEA in the germline V gene. The CDR3 runs to 13 residues. Here the CDR3 reads CSVPGPSSYQQYF. CDR3 in DNA: TGCAGCGTTCCGGGACCCAGCTCCTACCAGCAGTACTTC.

To note about this clonotype: One junction end disagrees with the germline gene, perhaps due to a read error. The chain links TRBV13 to TRBJ2-7, with TRBD1 identical over 7 bases. There are 14 residues in the CDR3. CDR1 PRHDT and CDR2 FYEKMQ come from the germline V gene (reference sequence). CDR3 amino acids: CASSLAQGYYEHYF. DNA of the CDR3: TGTGCCAGCAGCCTCGCACAGGGGTACTACGAGCATTACTTC.

Regarding this clonotype: One end of the junction fails to match germline, which may point to a read error. This chain connects TRBV6-5 to TRBJ2-7; D not resolved. The V gene's germline CDR1 is MNHEY and CDR2 SVGAGI. The CDR3 runs 15 residues. In DNA form, the CDR3 reads TGTGCCAGCCGTTACTCGGTCTATGGCTCCTACGAGCAGTACTTC. Its protein product is CASRYSVYGSYEQYF.

Concerning this clonotype: The junction differs from germline at one of its ends, possibly a read error. V gene TRBV5-5 combines with J gene TRBJ1-2; tentatively, D is TRBD1 (5 bases). The CDR3 runs to 16 residues. In germline, CDR1 is SGHKS, CDR2 YYEKEE (reference sequence). The CDR3 protein is CTSSLGPSGSNYGYTF. The CDR3, as DNA: TGTACCAGCAGCTTGGGGCCTTCTGGATCTAACTATGGCTACACCTTC.

A word on this clonotype: At one end, the junction sequence differs from germline, possibly due to a read error. This chain uses TRBV11-3 with TRBJ2-5; D is uncertain. This CDR3 spans 12 amino acids. Per the germline V gene, CDR1 is SGHNT and CDR2 is YENEEA. The CDR3: CASGLRQGTQYF. Written as DNA, the CDR3 is TGTGCCAGCGGCTTACGCCAAGGGACCCAGTACTTC.

Concerning this clonotype itself: The junction does not match germline at one end; this may be a read error. This sequence joins TRBV4-1 and TRBJ2-2, with no clear D. Germline loops: CDR1 MGHRA, CDR2 YSYEKL. This CDR3 region has 13 residues. The CDR3 protein is CANSQEAAGELFF. The CDR3, as DNA: TGCGCCAACAGCCAAGAGGCTGCCGGGGAGCTGTTTTTT.

In its sample, this clonotype was seen a few times. A much more abundant neighbour one base away suggests this may be a read error. The conserved phenylalanine or tryptophan is not found at the CDR3 terminus, so this likely reflects a read error. The chain employs TRBV11-2 and TRBJ2-2; maybe TRBD2 (5 bases). The germline CDR1 and CDR2 sequences are SGHAT and FQNNGV. V was trimmed by 3 bases and J by 4 bases, leaving 12 bases between them. The CDR3 is 15 amino acids. CDR3 nucleotide sequence: TGTGCCAGCAGCTTTACTAGGTCGGTCACCGGGGAGCTGTTTTAT. This sequence encodes CASSFTRSVTGELFY.

The count of this clonotype is one. It may be a read error: a sequence one base away is much more abundant. The CDR3 nucleotides are TGTGCCAGCAGTGCCCGGACAGGGGTAAATTCACCCCTCCACTTT. Its protein is CASSARTGVNSPLHF. The chain uses TRBV12-3 or TRBV12-4 and TRBJ1-6; 9 bases map to TRBD1. The length of the CDR3 is 15 residues. V gave up 5 bases and J gave up 7 bases; unmatched junction bases: 6.

The genes are TRBV11-2 and TRBJ2-2; unclear D gene. The CDR3 has 14 residues. Trimming cost V 1 base and J 8 bases, with 11 bases left between them. From germline, CDR1 is SGHAT and CDR2 FQNNGV. This CDR3 reads CASSLALGPGELFF. Written as DNA, the CDR3 is TGTGCCAGCAGCTTAGCACTGGGCCCTGGGGAGCTGTTTTTT.

To note about this clonotype: This may be a read error: a much more frequent sequence differs by one nucleotide. The chain is built from TRBV12-3 or TRBV12-4 and TRBJ2-1; D unresolved. The CDR3 totals 15 residues. Trimming removed 2 bases at V and 9 bases at J, with 17 bases between. The CDR3 DNA sequence: TGTGCCAGCAGTTTAAGGGTAGTCGTTTTCAGTGAGCAGTTCTTC. Amino acid sequence: CASSLRVVVFSEQFF.

The chain recombines TRBV7-9 with TRBJ2-3; perhaps TRBD2 as D (6 bases). This CDR3 spans 17 amino acids. The V gene lost 5 bases and the J gene lost 4 bases, with 22 bases spanning the gap. The germline V gene encodes CDR1 SEHNR and CDR2 FQNEAQ (reference sequence). The CDR3 sequence is CASSLEPGLGTSDTQYF. Written as DNA, the CDR3 is TGTGCCAGCAGCCTAGAACCGGGACTGGGAACGTCAGATACGCAGTATTTT.

A word on this clonotype: This may be a read error, as it is one base from a much larger clone. The gene calls are TRBV6-5 and TRBJ2-7, with 10 nucleotides matching TRBD2. The J segment lost 4 bases and the V segment lost 6 bases, leaving 9 bases of the junction unmatched. The CDR3 runs to 15 residues. The germline gives CDR1 MNHEY, CDR2 SVGAGI. DNA of the CDR3: TGTGCCAGCAGCCTGAGAAGGACTAGCGGATACGAGCAGTACTTC. Protein: CASSLRRTSGYEQYF.

This clonotype was counted many times. The chain recombines TRBV11-3 with TRBJ2-3; D is undetermined. Deletions cut 4 bases from V and 6 bases from J, with 5 bases between. Germline V gene lookup returns CDR1 SGHNT and CDR2 YENEEA. This CDR3 is built from 11 residues. CDR3 in amino acids: CASSSYDTQYF. CDR3 DNA sequence: TGTGCCAGCAGCTCATACGATACGCAGTATTTT.

This clonotype was picked up one time. This may be a read error: a much more frequent sequence differs by one nucleotide. The CDR3 DNA follows: TGTGCCAGCAGTTATGGCGGACTCTATGACTACACCTTC. It encodes CASSYGGLYDYTF. The chain links TRBV6-5 to TRBJ1-2; D not resolved. The CDR3 is made up of 13 amino acids. Germline V gene sequence: CDR1 MNHEY, CDR2 SVGAGI.

Comment on this clonotype: A read error may produce the germline difference seen at one junction end. CDR3 sequence: CASSLGHRDRPTDTLYF. The CDR3 nucleotides are TGCGCCAGCAGCTTGGGACACCGGGACAGGCCCACAGATACGCTGTATTTT. The chain carries TRBV5-1 and TRBJ2-3, with TRBD1 identical over 8 bases. Germline V lookup: CDR1 SGHRS, CDR2 YFSETQ. There are 17 residues in the CDR3.

This clonotype was detected many times. The chain recombines TRBV4-2 with TRBJ1-1; perhaps TRBD1 as D (6 bases). The germline CDR1 and CDR2 sequences are LGHNA and YNFKEQ. The germline V and J ends were trimmed by 0 bases and 7 bases, with 27 bases remaining between them. CDR3 length: 19 residues. The CDR3 DNA sequence: TGTGCCAGCAGCCAAGATCAGGGGAGAGGGGCGGGGGCCCTGAGTGAAGCTTTCTTT. As protein: CASSQDQGRGAGALSEAFF.

The V gene is TRBV5-4, the J gene TRBJ2-3; no reliable D call. Germline-derived CDR1 and CDR2 are SGHNT and YYREEE (reference sequence). V shed 4 bases and J shed 7 bases, with 7 bases lying between them. This CDR3 comprises 11 residues. The DNA of the CDR3 is TGTGCCAGCAGCACGGAACATACGCAGTATTTT. Its translation: CASSTEHTQYF.